This T cell receptor beta chain is drawn from a study of T cell repertoires in cytomegalovirus infection. V lost 5 bases, J lost 2 bases, and 10 bases lay in between. In germline, CDR1 is MGHDK, CDR2 SYGVNS. The length of the CDR3 is 13 residues. MiXCR, run by TCRdb on the reads, gives a single entry per CDR3 protein. The sample lists tens of thousands of distinct CDR3 sequences, about 26% occurring once. Comment on this clonotype: As yet, its antigen is unknown.

The TCR comes from a human donor in good health (CMV status not recorded). Some clones in this sample may be carry-over from other donors' samples. This chain links TRBV25-1 with TRBJ2-7; no reliable D call. This specimen was CD8+ T cells from cultured PBMCs, taken from culture after CMV antigen stimulation. The CDR3, as DNA: TGTGCCAGCAGTAAACTGTCACCCTACGAGCAGTACTTC. Protein: CASSKLSPYEQYF.